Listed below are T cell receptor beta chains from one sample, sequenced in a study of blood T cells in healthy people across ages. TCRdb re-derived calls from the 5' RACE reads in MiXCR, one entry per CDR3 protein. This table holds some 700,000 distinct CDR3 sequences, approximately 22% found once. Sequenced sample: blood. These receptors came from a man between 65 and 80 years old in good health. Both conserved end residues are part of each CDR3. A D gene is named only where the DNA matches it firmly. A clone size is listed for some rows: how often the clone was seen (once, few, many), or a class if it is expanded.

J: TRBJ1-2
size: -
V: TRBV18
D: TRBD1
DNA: TGTGCCAGCTCACCACCCGGGGACAGGGGAGGATATGGCTACACCTTC
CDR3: CASSPPGDRGGYGYTF

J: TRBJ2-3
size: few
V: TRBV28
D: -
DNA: TGTGCCAGCAGTCTGTCTATAAGTACGCAGTATTTT
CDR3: CASSLSISTQYF

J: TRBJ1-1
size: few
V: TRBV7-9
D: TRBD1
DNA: TGTGCCAGCAGCTTAGAGACAGGGACTTTCTTT
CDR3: CASSLETGTFF

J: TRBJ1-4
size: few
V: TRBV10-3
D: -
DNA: TGTGCCATCGGACCTCTTCCCGCGGGTAATGAAAAACTGTTTTTT
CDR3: CAIGPLPAGNEKLFF

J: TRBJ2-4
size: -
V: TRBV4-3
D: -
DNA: TGCGCCAGCAGCCAAGTTGGGTTAGGGGATAGAAAAAACATTCAGTACTTC
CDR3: CASSQVGLGDRKNIQYF

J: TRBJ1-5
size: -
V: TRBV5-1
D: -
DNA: TGCGCCAGCAGCCCCGGCCCTCAACCTCATCAGCCCCAGCATTTT
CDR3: CASSPGPQPHQPQHF

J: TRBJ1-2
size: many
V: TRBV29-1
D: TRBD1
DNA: TGCGGCGGTGGTCAGGGGGCGGGAGATGGCTACACCTTC
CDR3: CGGGQGAGDGYTF

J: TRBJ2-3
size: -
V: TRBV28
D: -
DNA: TGTGCCAGCAGTATCGGACGGGATCGGGGGTCCACAGATACGCAGTATTTT
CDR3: CASSIGRDRGSTDTQYF

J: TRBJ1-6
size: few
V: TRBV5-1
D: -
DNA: TGCGCCAGCAGCTTCGACAGCTATAATTCACCCCTCCACTTT
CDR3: CASSFDSYNSPLHF

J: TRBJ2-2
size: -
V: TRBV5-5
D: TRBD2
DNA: TGTGCCAGCAGCACTACTAGCGCCGCGAACACCGGGGAGCTGTTTTTT
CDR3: CASSTTSAANTGELFF

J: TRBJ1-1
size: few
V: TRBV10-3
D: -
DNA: TGTGCCATCAGTGAAGTGGGGAACACTGAAGCTTTCTTT
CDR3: CAISEVGNTEAFF

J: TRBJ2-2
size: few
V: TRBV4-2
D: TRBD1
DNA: TGTGCCAGCAGCCAGGACAGGGTGGGCACCGGGGAGCTGTTTTTT
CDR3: CASSQDRVGTGELFF

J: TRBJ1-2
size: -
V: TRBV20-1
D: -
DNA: TGCAGTGCTAGAGATCTACAGGGAGTCCATGGCTACACCTTC
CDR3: CSARDLQGVHGYTF

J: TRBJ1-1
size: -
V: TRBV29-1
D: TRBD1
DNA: TGCAGCCTTATTCCCGGGACAGGGGGCACTGAAGCTTTCTTT
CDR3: CSLIPGTGGTEAFF

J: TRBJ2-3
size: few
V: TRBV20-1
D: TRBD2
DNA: TGCAGTGCTTTACTAGCGGGACAAAATACGCAGTATTTT
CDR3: CSALLAGQNTQYF

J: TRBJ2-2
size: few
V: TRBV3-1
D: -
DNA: TGTGCCACAGGACGGTACGGGGAGCTGTTTTTT
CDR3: CATGRYGELFF

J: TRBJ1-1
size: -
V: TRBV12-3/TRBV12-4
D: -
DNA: TGTGCCAGCAGTCTAACGACAGGAGCAGTTGGCACTGAAGCTTTCTTT
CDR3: CASSLTTGAVGTEAFF

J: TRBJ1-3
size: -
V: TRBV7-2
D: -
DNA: TGTGCCAGCAGCTTAGCATGGGGAGCTTCTGGAAACACCATATATTTT
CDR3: CASSLAWGASGNTIYF

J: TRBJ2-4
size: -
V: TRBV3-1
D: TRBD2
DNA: TGTGCCAGCAGTTCGGGTAGTAGCGGGGGGATAGCCAAAAACATTCAGTACTTC
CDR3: CASSSGSSGGIAKNIQYF

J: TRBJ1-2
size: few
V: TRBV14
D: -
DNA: TGTGCCAGCAGCCCAACTCAGGAGTTCTATGGCTACACCTTC
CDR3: CASSPTQEFYGYTF

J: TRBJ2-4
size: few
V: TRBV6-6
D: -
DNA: TGTGCCAGCAGTTACGAACGGGACGGCAAAAACATTCAGTACTTC
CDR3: CASSYERDGKNIQYF

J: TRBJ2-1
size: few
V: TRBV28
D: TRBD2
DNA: TGTGCCAGCAGTTCGGGACTAGCGGAGGTCAATGAGCAGTTCTTC
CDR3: CASSSGLAEVNEQFF

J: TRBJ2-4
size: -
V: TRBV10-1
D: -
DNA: TGCGCCAGCAGTGAGTCCCAGGGTTGGAAAAACATGCAGTACTTC
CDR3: CASSESQGWKNMQYF

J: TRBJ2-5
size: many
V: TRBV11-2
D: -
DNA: TGTGCCAGCAGTAAACAGGGTGGGGGTTTCGGAGAGACCCAGTACTTC
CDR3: CASSKQGGGFGETQYF

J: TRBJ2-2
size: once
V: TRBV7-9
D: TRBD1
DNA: TGTGCCAGCAGCTCCACGGGACAGAAAACCGGGGAGCTGTTTTTT
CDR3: CASSSTGQKTGELFF

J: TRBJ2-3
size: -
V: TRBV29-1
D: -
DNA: TGCAGCGTTGAGTTAGGATTTGCAGATACGCAGTATTTT
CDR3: CSVELGFADTQYF

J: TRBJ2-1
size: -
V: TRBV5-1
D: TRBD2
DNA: TGCGCCAGCAGCTTGGGGGGACTAGCGGGCCCCTACAATGAGCAGTTCTTC
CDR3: CASSLGGLAGPYNEQFF

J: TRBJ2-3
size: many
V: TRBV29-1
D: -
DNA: TGCAGCGCTCGAGTATCGTTAGCAGATACGCAGTATTTT
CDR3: CSARVSLADTQYF

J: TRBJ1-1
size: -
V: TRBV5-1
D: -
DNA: TGCGCCAGCAGCTTGGGAACAGCAATTAACACTGAAGCTTTCTTT
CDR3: CASSLGTAINTEAFF

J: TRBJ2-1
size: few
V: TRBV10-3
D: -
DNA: TGTGCCATCAGTGCTGGCATGGACTCGGGGAATGAGCAGTTCTTC
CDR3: CAISAGMDSGNEQFF